A selection of T cell receptor beta chains follows, all from one sample in a study of T cells after yellow fever vaccination. Using its own MiXCR run on the 5' RACE reads, TCRdb lists one record per CDR3 protein. The table shows 96,000 or so distinct CDR3 sequences, with more than 7.5% occurring only once. Source: CD8+ T cells not binding an NS4B(214-222) dextramer, sorted from PBMCs, taken more than 13 days after the first yellow fever vaccination. The receptors here all came from a man between 18 and 29 years old who received the YFV17D yellow fever vaccine. The CDR3 runs from the conserved cysteine through the conserved F or W. The order of the fields is clone size, V gene, J gene, D gene, CDR3 protein, CDR3 DNA. D genes are given only for firm matches. Rows give clone size only sometimes, using once, few, many, or a class for an expanded clone.

>-|TRBV27|TRBJ2-5|-
CASSLYFASQETQYF
TGTGCCAGCAGTTTATATTTTGCGTCTCAAGAGACCCAGTACTTC
>few|TRBV12-3/TRBV12-4|TRBJ2-1|-
CASSSFAGSSYNEQFF
TGTGCCAGCAGTTCTTTCGCGGGAAGCTCCTACAATGAGCAGTTCTTC
>many|TRBV4-1|TRBJ2-3|-
CASSQESRSLDTQYF
TGCGCCAGCAGCCAAGAGAGCAGGTCGCTAGATACGCAGTATTTT
>-|TRBV12-3/TRBV12-4|TRBJ1-5|TRBD1
CASTSTTRGQTNQPQHF
TGTGCCAGCACCTCCACAACGAGGGGACAGACGAATCAGCCCCAGCATTTT
>-|TRBV7-2|TRBJ2-3|TRBD2
CASSPSGGWDTQYF
TGTGCCAGCAGCCCTAGCGGGGGCTGGGATACGCAGTATTTT
>-|TRBV4-1|TRBJ1-2|-
CASSQDRTLNYGYTF
TGCGCCAGCAGCCAAGACCGGACACTTAACTATGGCTACACCTTC
>few|TRBV27|TRBJ1-1|-
CASSAIVNTEAFF
TGTGCCAGCTCGGCCATCGTGAACACTGAAGCTTTCTTT
>-|TRBV5-1|TRBJ2-7|-
CASSLAAGAYEQYF
TGCGCCAGCAGCTTGGCCGCGGGGGCTTACGAGCAGTACTTC
>few|TRBV12-3/TRBV12-4|TRBJ2-3|TRBD2
CASSLGRADTQYF
TGTGCCAGCAGTTTGGGGAGGGCAGATACGCAGTATTTT
>few|TRBV3-1|TRBJ2-7|-
CASSIGVGYEQYF
TGTGCCAGCAGCATCGGGGTTGGCTACGAGCAGTACTTC
>many|TRBV5-5|TRBJ2-1|-
CASSVGTGALEQFF
TGTGCCAGCAGCGTGGGGACCGGCGCACTAGAGCAGTTCTTC
>-|TRBV11-2|TRBJ1-2|-
CASSLDLGQDYGYTF
TGTGCCAGCAGCTTAGATCTAGGCCAGGACTATGGCTACACCTTC
>few|TRBV7-2|TRBJ2-7|-
CASRQTGLEQYF
TGTGCCAGCAGGCAGACGGGCCTCGAGCAGTACTTC
>few|TRBV20-1|TRBJ2-1|-
CSASPEGPPHPDNEQFF
TGCAGTGCTAGTCCTGAGGGGCCCCCTCATCCGGACAATGAGCAGTTCTTC
>-|TRBV6-4|TRBJ2-3|TRBD2
CATSAGHTDTQYF
TGTGCCACCTCAGCGGGGCACACAGATACGCAGTATTTT
>-|TRBV12-3/TRBV12-4|TRBJ2-5|-
CASSLAGERETQYF
TGTGCCAGCAGTTTAGCGGGAGAAAGGGAGACCCAGTACTTC
>few|TRBV27|TRBJ1-5|-
CASTAFGPHISNQPQHF
TGTGCCAGCACGGCATTCGGACCTCATATCAGCAATCAGCCCCAGCATTTT
>-|TRBV11-1|TRBJ2-7|-
CASSSAAISYEQYF
TGTGCCAGCAGCTCAGCCGCGATCTCCTACGAGCAGTACTTC
>few|TRBV29-1|TRBJ1-1|-
CSVGIREAFF
TGCAGCGTAGGGATCAGGGAAGCTTTCTTT
>-|TRBV20-1|TRBJ2-2|-
CSATGPNTGELFF
TGCAGTGCCACAGGGCCCAACACCGGGGAGCTGTTTTTT
>-|TRBV7-8|TRBJ2-3|-
CASSLTSGRIDTQYF
TGTGCCAGCAGCCTGACGTCCGGAAGAATCGATACGCAGTATTTT
>many|TRBV12-3/TRBV12-4|TRBJ1-1|-
CASSARDATEAFF
TGTGCCAGCAGTGCCAGGGATGCCACTGAAGCTTTCTTT
>few|TRBV5-1|TRBJ1-2|-
CASSARPAYGYTF
TGCGCCAGCAGCGCGAGACCAGCGTACGGCTACACCTTC
>-|TRBV13|TRBJ2-3|-
CASSLRMDTQYF
TGTGCCAGCAGCTTAAGGATGGATACGCAGTATTTT
>-|TRBV4-1|TRBJ2-5|TRBD2
CASSPGSGLADTGETQYF
TGCGCCAGCAGCCCAGGATCGGGACTAGCGGACACGGGAGAGACCCAGTACTTC
>once|TRBV15|TRBJ2-2|-
CATSRGRGTRELFF
TGTGCCACCAGCAGAGGACGGGGGACCCGGGAGCTGTTTTTT
>many|TRBV12-3/TRBV12-4|TRBJ1-1|-
CASSFTGWSAEAFF
TGTGCCAGCAGTTTCACAGGGTGGTCCGCTGAAGCTTTCTTT
>-|TRBV5-6|TRBJ1-5|TRBD1
CASSFYTGATNQPQHF
TGTGCCAGCAGCTTTTATACAGGGGCTACGAATCAGCCCCAGCATTTT
>many|TRBV27|TRBJ1-4|TRBD1
CASSTTGVATNEKLFF
TGTGCCAGCAGTACCACAGGGGTAGCAACTAATGAAAAACTGTTTTTT
>few|TRBV7-2|TRBJ1-1|-
CASSQTNRASGAFF
TGTGCCAGCAGCCAGACTAACAGGGCTTCTGGAGCTTTCTTT